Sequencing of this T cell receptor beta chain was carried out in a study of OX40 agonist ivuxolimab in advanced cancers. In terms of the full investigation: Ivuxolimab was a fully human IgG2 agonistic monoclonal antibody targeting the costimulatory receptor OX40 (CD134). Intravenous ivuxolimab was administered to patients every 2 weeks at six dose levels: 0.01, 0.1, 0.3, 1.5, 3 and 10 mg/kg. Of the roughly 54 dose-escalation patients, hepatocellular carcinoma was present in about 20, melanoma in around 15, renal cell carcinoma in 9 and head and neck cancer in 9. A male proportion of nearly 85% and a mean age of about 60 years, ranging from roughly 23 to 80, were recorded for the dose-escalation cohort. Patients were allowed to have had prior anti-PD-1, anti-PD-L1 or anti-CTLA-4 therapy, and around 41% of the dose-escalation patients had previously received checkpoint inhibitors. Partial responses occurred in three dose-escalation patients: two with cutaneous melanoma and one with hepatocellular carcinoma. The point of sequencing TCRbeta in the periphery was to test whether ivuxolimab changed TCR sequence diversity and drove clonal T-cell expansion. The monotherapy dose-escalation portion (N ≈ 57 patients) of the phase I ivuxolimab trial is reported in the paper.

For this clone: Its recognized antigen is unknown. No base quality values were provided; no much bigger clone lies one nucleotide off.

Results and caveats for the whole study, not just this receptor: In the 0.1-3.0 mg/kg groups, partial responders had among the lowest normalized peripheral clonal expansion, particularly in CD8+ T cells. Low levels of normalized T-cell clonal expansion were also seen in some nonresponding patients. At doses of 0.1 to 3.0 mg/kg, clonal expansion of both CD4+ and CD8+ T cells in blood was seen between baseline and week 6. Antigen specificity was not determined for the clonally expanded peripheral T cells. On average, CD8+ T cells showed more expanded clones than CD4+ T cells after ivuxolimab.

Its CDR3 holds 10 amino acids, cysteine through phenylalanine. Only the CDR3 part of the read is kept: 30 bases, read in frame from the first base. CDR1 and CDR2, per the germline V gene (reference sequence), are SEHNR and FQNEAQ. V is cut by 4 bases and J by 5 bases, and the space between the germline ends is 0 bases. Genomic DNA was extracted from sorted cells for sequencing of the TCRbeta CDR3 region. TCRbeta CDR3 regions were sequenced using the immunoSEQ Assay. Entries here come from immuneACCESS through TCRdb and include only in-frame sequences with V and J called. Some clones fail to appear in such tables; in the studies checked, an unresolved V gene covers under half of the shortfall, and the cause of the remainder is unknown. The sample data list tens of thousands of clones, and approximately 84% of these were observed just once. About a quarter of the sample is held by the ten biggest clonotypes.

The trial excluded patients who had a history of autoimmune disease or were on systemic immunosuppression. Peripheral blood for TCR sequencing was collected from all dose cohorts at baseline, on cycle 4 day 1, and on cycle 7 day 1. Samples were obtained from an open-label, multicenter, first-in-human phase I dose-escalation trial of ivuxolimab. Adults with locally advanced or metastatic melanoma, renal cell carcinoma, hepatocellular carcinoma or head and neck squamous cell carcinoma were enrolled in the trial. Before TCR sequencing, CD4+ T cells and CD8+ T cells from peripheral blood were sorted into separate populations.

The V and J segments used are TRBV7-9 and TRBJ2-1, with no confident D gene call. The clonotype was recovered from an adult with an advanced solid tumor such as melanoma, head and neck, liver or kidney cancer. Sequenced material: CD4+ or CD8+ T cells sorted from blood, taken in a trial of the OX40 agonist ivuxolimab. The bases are TGTGCCAGCAGCTACAATGAGCAGTTCTTC. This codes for CASSYNEQFF.